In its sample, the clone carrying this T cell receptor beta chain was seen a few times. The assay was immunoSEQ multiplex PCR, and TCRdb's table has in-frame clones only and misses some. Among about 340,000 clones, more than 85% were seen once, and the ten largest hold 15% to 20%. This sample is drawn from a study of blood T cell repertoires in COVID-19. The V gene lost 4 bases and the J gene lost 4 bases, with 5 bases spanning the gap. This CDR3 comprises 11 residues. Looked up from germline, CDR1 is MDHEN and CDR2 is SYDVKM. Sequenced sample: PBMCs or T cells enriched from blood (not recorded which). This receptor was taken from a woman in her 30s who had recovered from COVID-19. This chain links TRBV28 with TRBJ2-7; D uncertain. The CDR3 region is CASSWRYEQYF. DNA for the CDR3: TGTGCCAGCAGTTGGCGGTACGAGCAGTACTTC.